Listed below are T cell receptor beta chains from one sample, sequenced in a study of shared T cell receptors in the human thymus. The table came from immunoSEQ multiplex PCR; TCRdb's copy has only in-frame clones and leaves some out. The repertoire holds approximately 730,000 clones, with approximately 83% as singletons. These data were also reused for a study on human thymus T cells.

Sequencing used thymocytes. Receptors were obtained from a girl under three years old with a congenital heart defect. CDR3s leave out the opening cysteine and the closing phenylalanine or tryptophan. The D gene is left open where the match is weak.

V	J	D	CDR3
TRBV7-9	TRBJ2-7	NA	ASSLTGPHGQY
TRBV28	TRBJ2-2	TRBD1	ASSFPYRGLNTGELF
TRBV9	TRBJ1-2	NA	ASSELGGGANYGYT
TRBV7-2	TRBJ2-1	TRBD2	ASSPGLAGNEQF
TRBV18	TRBJ2-2	NA	ASSRYRLGDNPNTGELF
TRBV5-4	TRBJ1-5	NA	ASSFTGGTGNQPQH
TRBV4-1	TRBJ2-1	TRBD2	ASSHLRRLAGPYNEQF
TRBV4-3	TRBJ1-2	NA	ASSQDRLYGYT
TRBV5-1	TRBJ2-5	TRBD1	ASSLQRGTEPQETQY
TRBV28	TRBJ2-1	TRBD2	ASSFGGLAGGSSYNEQF
TRBV11-3	TRBJ2-7	TRBD1	ASSFGQAQEQY
TRBV4-1	TRBJ2-1	NA	ASSQDRRANEQF
TRBV29-1	TRBJ2-2	TRBD1	SVAPTRDRGGAPNTGELF
TRBV15	TRBJ1-6	NA	ATSRGRVSQNSPLH
TRBV27	TRBJ2-2	NA	ASSLTAGELF
TRBV10-3	TRBJ1-1	TRBD1	AITAGQGRNTEAF
TRBV9	TRBJ2-7	NA	ASSVVSSYEQY
TRBV27	TRBJ1-1	NA	ASSKKGVNTEAF
TRBV5-6	TRBJ1-4	TRBD1	ASSLAGQGEERTNEKLF
TRBV6-1	TRBJ1-5	NA	ASSELKFDSYSNQPQH
TRBV7-9	TRBJ2-7	TRBD1	ASSFFWDRVYEQY
TRBV27	TRBJ1-1	TRBD1	ASSLAKDRLNTEAF
TRBV7-2	TRBJ1-2	TRBD1	ASSFGRGTEANYGYT
TRBV28	TRBJ2-4	TRBD1	ASRGQGQY
TRBV5-4	TRBJ1-5	TRBD1	ASSSDRGQPQH
TRBV30	TRBJ2-5	NA	AWSLLRGEPQETQY
TRBV10-2	TRBJ2-3	TRBD2	ASSEFPGLADLSTDTQY
TRBV27	TRBJ1-6	TRBD1	ASQSLPKSQGGSPLH
TRBV7-9	TRBJ1-1	NA	ASTPEGGLNTEAF
TRBV2	TRBJ2-1	TRBD2	ASSEAGGDCFNEQF
TRBV29-1	TRBJ1-3	NA	SGKEPETGNTIY
TRBV7-9	TRBJ1-2	NA	ASTALPAGGYT
TRBV7-4	TRBJ1-6	NA	ASSLFEGDNSPLH
TRBV1	TRBJ2-3	NA	TSSAPQQDCTDTQY
TRBV6-4	TRBJ2-1	TRBD2	ASSGASGELNEQF
TRBV30	TRBJ1-6	NA	AWSIMSWGLTPPSSYNSPLH
TRBV7-9	TRBJ2-7	TRBD1	ASSSRFGTASYEQY
TRBV5-1	TRBJ2-2	TRBD1	ASKKLGQVTGELF
TRBV2	TRBJ1-2	TRBD1	ASSGAPRQGAVGYT
TRBV4-3	TRBJ1-2	TRBD1	ASSLTGTGDSYGYT
TRBV19	TRBJ1-6	TRBD1	ASSTRGQGTASPLH
TRBV28	TRBJ2-3	NA	ASKGGAPDTQY
TRBV2	TRBJ2-1	NA	ASMSYRIALGGNEQF
TRBV6-1	TRBJ2-1	NA	ASSEARGGNNEQF
TRBV9	TRBJ1-2	NA	ASSTDSPGSNGYT